This passage covers 4 T cell receptor beta chains from one sample sequenced in a study of T-cell memory formation after mild COVID-19. TCRdb passed the 5' RACE reads through MiXCR, listing each CDR3 protein once. The repertoire holds roughly 500,000 distinct CDR3 sequences, with roughly 22% as singletons. The sequenced material came from PBMCs or a T cell subset sorted from them (not recorded which). The receptor source for this set is an adult woman who had mild COVID-19 (a few samples of this study predate the infection). Cell type and time point are not known.

Only a few counts were recorded for this clonotype. This rearrangement joins TRBV11-2 to TRBJ2-5; the match to TRBD2 covers 10 bases. Trimming at V came to 4 bases and at J to 3 bases, leaving 14 bases not matched to a gene. The CDR3 length is 18 residues. Germline V gives CDR1 SGHAT, CDR2 FQNNGV. CDR3 bases: TGTGCCAGCAGCTCTAGCGGAGGACTAGCGGCCGGGAAAGAGACCCAGTACTTC. It codes for CASSSSGGLAAGKETQYF. Looking up the rest from reference TRBV11-2 and TRBJ2-5 gives the full variable domain: EAGVAQSPRYKIIEKRQSVAFWCNPISGHATLYWYQQILGQGPKLLIQFQNNGVVDDSQLPKDRFSAERLKGVDSTLKIQPAKLEDSAVYLCASSSSGGLAAGKETQYFGPGTRLLVL.

The V gene is TRBV6-5, the J gene TRBJ1-4, with 7 bases fitting TRBD1. The CDR3 extends over 15 amino acids. Trimming cost V 2 bases and J 5 bases; bases outside gene matches: 5. CDR1 MNHEY and CDR2 SVGAGI come from the germline V gene. The CDR3 spells CASSYEGQRNEKLFF. The CDR3 region has the DNA TGTGCCAGCAGTTACGAGGGACAGCGAAATGAAAAACTGTTTTTT.

The gene calls are TRBV30 and TRBJ2-2; tentative D call: TRBD2 (6 bases). V shed 2 bases and J shed 5 bases, with 12 bases lying between them. Germline V CDR1 and CDR2: GTSNPN, SVGIG (reference sequence). The CDR3 has 14 residues. CDR3 in DNA: TGTGCCTGGAGTCAAAGGAGGGTTACCGGGGAGCTGTTTTTT. Its protein is CAWSQRRVTGELFF.

The chain carries TRBV3-1 and TRBJ2-1; possibly TRBD2 for D (6 bases). Deletions cut 4 bases from V and 2 bases from J, with 12 bases between. Per the germline V gene, CDR1 is LGHDT and CDR2 is YNNKEL (reference sequence). This CDR3 region has 15 residues. For the CDR3, the DNA is TGTGCCAGCAGCCCAACGGGGGAGCCCTACAATGAGCAGTTCTTC. Amino acid sequence: CASSPTGEPYNEQFF.